This is a list of T cell receptor beta chains from one sample in a study of regulatory T cells in long-lasting Graves disease. TCRdb fed the multiplex PCR reads into MiXCR, producing one record per CDR3 protein. The sample lists 450,000 to 600,000 distinct CDR3 sequences, roughly 13% seen once, with approximately 9.3% in the top ten. This same sample was also part of a study on T cells in Graves' hyperthyroidism and ophthalmopathy.

The sample here was peripheral blood mononuclear cells (PBMCs), taken at new diagnosis, from a patient treated with antithyroid drugs. The receptors originated from a man aged 25-45 years with Graves disease. CDR3s include the opening cysteine and the closing phenylalanine or tryptophan. D genes are given only for firm matches. Only some rows state a clone size, as once, few, many or a class for expanded clones.

cdr3_nt: TGCGTCAGCGGCGACGCAGTGAACACTGAAGCTTTCTTT
cdr3_aa: CVSGDAVNTEAFF
clone_size: .
d_call: .
j_call: TRBJ1-1
cdr3_length: 13
v_call: TRBV5-1

cdr3_nt: TGCGCCAGCAGCCAAGGGAGGGCTAGCGGGAGGTGGGAGCAGTACTTC
cdr3_aa: CASSQGRASGRWEQYF
clone_size: .
d_call: TRBD2
j_call: TRBJ2-7
cdr3_length: 16
v_call: TRBV4-1

cdr3_nt: TGCAGTGCACTCCCCTCGAGCAATCAGCCCCAGCATTTT
cdr3_aa: CSALPSSNQPQHF
clone_size: many
d_call: .
j_call: TRBJ1-5
cdr3_length: 13
v_call: TRBV20-1

cdr3_nt: TGTGCCAGCAGCCAAGTAGACAGCCAGCAGTTCTTC
cdr3_aa: CASSQVDSQQFF
clone_size: .
d_call: .
j_call: TRBJ2-1
cdr3_length: 12
v_call: TRBV3-1

cdr3_nt: TGCAGTGCTAGGAGGCGGGCATACGAGCAGTACTTC
cdr3_aa: CSARRRAYEQYF
clone_size: many
d_call: .
j_call: TRBJ2-7
cdr3_length: 12
v_call: TRBV20-1

cdr3_nt: TGCAGTGCCAGCGACCGGCGGACAGGGACCTACAATGAGCAGTTCTTC
cdr3_aa: CSASDRRTGTYNEQFF
clone_size: .
d_call: TRBD1
j_call: TRBJ2-1
cdr3_length: 16
v_call: TRBV20-1

cdr3_nt: TGCGCCAGCAGCTGGCGATATGAGAGTACTGAAGCTTTCTTT
cdr3_aa: CASSWRYESTEAFF
clone_size: few
d_call: .
j_call: TRBJ1-1
cdr3_length: 14
v_call: TRBV5-1

cdr3_nt: TGTGCCAGTTCGTTTGCCCAGGAGACCCAGTACTTC
cdr3_aa: CASSFAQETQYF
clone_size: many
d_call: .
j_call: TRBJ2-5
cdr3_length: 12
v_call: TRBV12-3/TRBV12-4

cdr3_nt: TGTGCCAGCAGTTCTGATGGGAGCAGCGAGCAGTTCTTC
cdr3_aa: CASSSDGSSEQFF
clone_size: .
d_call: .
j_call: TRBJ2-1
cdr3_length: 13
v_call: TRBV5-6

cdr3_nt: TGTGCCAGCACTCGGGGCGAAGCATACAATGAGCAGTTCTTC
cdr3_aa: CASTRGEAYNEQFF
clone_size: .
d_call: .
j_call: TRBJ2-1
cdr3_length: 14
v_call: TRBV5-4

cdr3_nt: TGTGCCAGTAGTACGACTAGCGGGAGCGGGGAGCTGTTTTTT
cdr3_aa: CASSTTSGSGELFF
clone_size: few
d_call: TRBD2
j_call: TRBJ2-2
cdr3_length: 14
v_call: TRBV19

cdr3_nt: TGCGCCAGCAGCTTGGGATCAGACTACGAGCAGTACTTC
cdr3_aa: CASSLGSDYEQYF
clone_size: many
d_call: .
j_call: TRBJ2-7
cdr3_length: 13
v_call: TRBV5-1

cdr3_nt: TGTGCCAGTAGTAAATCGTTGACAGTCTTCAGGAACATTCAGTACTTC
cdr3_aa: CASSKSLTVFRNIQYF
clone_size: .
d_call: .
j_call: TRBJ2-4
cdr3_length: 16
v_call: TRBV19

cdr3_nt: TGCAGCGCCTGGGCGGGAGGGAACACTGAAGCTTTCTTT
cdr3_aa: CSAWAGGNTEAFF
clone_size: many
d_call: .
j_call: TRBJ1-1
cdr3_length: 13
v_call: TRBV29-1

cdr3_nt: TGTGCCAGCAGCTTAGAGAAGTCAGCTTCCCCAGATACGCAGTATTTT
cdr3_aa: CASSLEKSASPDTQYF
clone_size: many
d_call: .
j_call: TRBJ2-3
cdr3_length: 16
v_call: TRBV7-2

cdr3_nt: TGTGCCATCAGAGACAGGGGCAACTATGGCTACACCTTC
cdr3_aa: CAIRDRGNYGYTF
clone_size: many
d_call: TRBD1
j_call: TRBJ1-2
cdr3_length: 13
v_call: TRBV10-3

cdr3_nt: TGCGCCAGCAGCAGCGGGACACCTAGCACAGATGCGCAGTATTTT
cdr3_aa: CASSSGTPSTDAQYF
clone_size: few
d_call: .
j_call: TRBJ2-3
cdr3_length: 15
v_call: TRBV5-1

cdr3_nt: TGTGCCAGCAGTTTCGGGGCCCGGAACACTGAAGCTTTCTTT
cdr3_aa: CASSFGARNTEAFF
clone_size: many
d_call: .
j_call: TRBJ1-1
cdr3_length: 14
v_call: TRBV12-3/TRBV12-4

cdr3_nt: TGTGCCAGCAGTATGAACCAGGGGGACGAGCAGTACTTC
cdr3_aa: CASSMNQGDEQYF
clone_size: many
d_call: TRBD1
j_call: TRBJ2-7
cdr3_length: 13
v_call: TRBV28

cdr3_nt: TGTGCCGCCCGGACTAGCGGGGACAATGAGCAGTTCTTC
cdr3_aa: CAARTSGDNEQFF
clone_size: many
d_call: TRBD2
j_call: TRBJ2-1
cdr3_length: 13
v_call: TRBV10-3

cdr3_nt: TGTGCCAGCCAGAGAGCGGATGTCACCGGGGAGCTGTTTTTT
cdr3_aa: CASQRADVTGELFF
clone_size: many
d_call: .
j_call: TRBJ2-2
cdr3_length: 14
v_call: TRBV6-1

cdr3_nt: TGTGCCAGCAGGGAACTAGCCGACCTTAGCTCCTACAATGAGCAGTTCTTC
cdr3_aa: CASRELADLSSYNEQFF
clone_size: many
d_call: .
j_call: TRBJ2-1
cdr3_length: 17
v_call: TRBV27

cdr3_nt: TGTGCTAGTGCCACTGGCGGGGTCACTGAAGCTTTCTTT
cdr3_aa: CASATGGVTEAFF
clone_size: .
d_call: .
j_call: TRBJ1-1
cdr3_length: 13
v_call: TRBV12-5

cdr3_nt: TGTGCCAGCGGCCCGGGCATGAACACTGAAGCTTTCTTT
cdr3_aa: CASGPGMNTEAFF
clone_size: many
d_call: .
j_call: TRBJ1-1
cdr3_length: 13
v_call: TRBV27

cdr3_nt: TGTGCCAGCAGATTACGGGACTACGAATACAATGAGCAGTTCTTC
cdr3_aa: CASRLRDYEYNEQFF
clone_size: .
d_call: TRBD2
j_call: TRBJ2-1
cdr3_length: 15
v_call: TRBV5-5